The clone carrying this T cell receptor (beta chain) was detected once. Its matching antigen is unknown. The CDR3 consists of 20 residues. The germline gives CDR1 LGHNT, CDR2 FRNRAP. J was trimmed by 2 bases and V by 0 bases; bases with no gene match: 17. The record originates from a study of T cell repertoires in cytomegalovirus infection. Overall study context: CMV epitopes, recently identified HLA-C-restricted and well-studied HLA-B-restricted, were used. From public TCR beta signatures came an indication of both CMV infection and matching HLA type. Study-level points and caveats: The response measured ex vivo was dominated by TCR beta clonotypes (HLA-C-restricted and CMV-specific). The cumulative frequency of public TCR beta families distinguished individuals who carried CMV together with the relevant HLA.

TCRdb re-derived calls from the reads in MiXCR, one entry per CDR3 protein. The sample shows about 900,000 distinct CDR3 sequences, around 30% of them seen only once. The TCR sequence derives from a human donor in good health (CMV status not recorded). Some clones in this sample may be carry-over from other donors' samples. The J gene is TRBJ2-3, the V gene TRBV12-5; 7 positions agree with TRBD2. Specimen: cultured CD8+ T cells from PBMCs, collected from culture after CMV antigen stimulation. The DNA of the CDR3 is TGTGCTAGTGGTTTGGTACTTTCCCCCGGGGGAGCGGGGAACACAGATACGCAGTATTTT. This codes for CASGLVLSPGGAGNTDTQYF.